This T cell receptor (beta chain) was observed in a study of CD8+CD57+ T cells in acquired aplastic anemia. Trimming took 5 bases from V and 5 from J, leaving 6 bases between them. From germline, CDR1 is SEHNR and CDR2 FQNEAQ (reference sequence). This CDR3 is built from 11 residues. This clonotype was observed at least ten times. The use of genomic DNA as template underpinned the TCR beta VDJ and CDR3 profiling. A single record per CDR3 protein comes from TCRdb applying MiXCR to the reads. The data hold around 180,000 distinct CDR3 sequences, with 50% to 75% observed a single time. The V gene is TRBV7-9, the J gene TRBJ1-2; D call uncertain. The source material was sorted CD4+, CD8+, or CD8+CD57+ T cells (not recorded which) from PBMCs. This clonotype was sampled from a human donor in good health. The CDR3 DNA reads TGTGCCAGCAGCAACTCGTATGGCTACACCTTC. Amino acids: CASSNSYGYTF.